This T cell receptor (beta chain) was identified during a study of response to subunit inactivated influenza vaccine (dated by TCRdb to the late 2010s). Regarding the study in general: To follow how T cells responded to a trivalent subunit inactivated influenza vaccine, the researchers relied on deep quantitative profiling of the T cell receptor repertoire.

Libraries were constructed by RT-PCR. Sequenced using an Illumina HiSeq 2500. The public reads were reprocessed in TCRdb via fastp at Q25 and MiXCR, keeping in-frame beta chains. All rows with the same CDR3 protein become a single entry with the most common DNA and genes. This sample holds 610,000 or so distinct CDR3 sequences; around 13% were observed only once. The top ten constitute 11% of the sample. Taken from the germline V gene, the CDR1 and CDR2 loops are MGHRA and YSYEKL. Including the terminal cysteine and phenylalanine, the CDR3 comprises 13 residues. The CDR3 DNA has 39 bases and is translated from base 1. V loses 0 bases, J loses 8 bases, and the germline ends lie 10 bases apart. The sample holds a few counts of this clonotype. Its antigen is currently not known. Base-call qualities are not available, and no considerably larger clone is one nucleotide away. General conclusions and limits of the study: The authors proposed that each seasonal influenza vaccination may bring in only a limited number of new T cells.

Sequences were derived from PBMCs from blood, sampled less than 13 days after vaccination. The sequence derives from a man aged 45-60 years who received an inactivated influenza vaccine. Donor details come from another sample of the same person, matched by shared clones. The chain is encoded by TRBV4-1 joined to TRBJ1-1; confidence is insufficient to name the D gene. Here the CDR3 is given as CASSQDRAAEAFF. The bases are TGCGCCAGCAGCCAAGACCGGGCAGCCGAAGCTTTCTTT.